The 5 T cell receptor beta chains listed next were all sequenced from one sample in a study of immune evolution from preneoplasia to lung adenocarcinoma. Profiled with immunoSEQ multiplex PCR; TCRdb holds only in-frame clones, not every one. The sample has fewer than 2,000 clones; about 20% are singletons. Input material: FFPE invasive lung adenocarcinoma tissue. Receptors were obtained from a person over 45 with lung adenocarcinoma.

V gene TRBV5-4 combines with J gene TRBJ1-1; D call uncertain. The CDR3 has 14 amino acids. The germline gives CDR1 SGHNT, CDR2 YYREEE (reference sequence). Trimming removed 3 bases at V and 3 bases at J, with 12 bases between. The CDR3 nucleotides read TGTGCCAGCAGCTCGTGGGGTTTTGACACTGAAGCTTTCTTT. Protein sequence: CASSSWGFDTEAFF.

The V and J genes are TRBV21-1 and TRBJ2-6; the D call of TRBD1 is as the table states it, not checked on the DNA. TRBV21-1 is described as a pseudogene. This CDR3 has 16 amino acids. The CDR3 reads CASSPRAGDGANVLTF. The DNA for the CDR3 is TGTGCCAGCAGCCCCAGGGCAGGGGACGGGGCCAACGTCCTGACTTTC.

This clone was counted a few times. V gene TRBV10-3 combines with J gene TRBJ2-5, with unresolved D. CDR3 length: 13 residues. Trimming removed 5 bases from V and 4 bases from J, with 11 bases in between. The germline V gene has CDR1 ENHRY and CDR2 SYGVKD. The CDR3 spells CAISREQRETQYF. CDR3 nucleotides: TGTGCCATCAGTCGTGAACAACGAGAGACCCAGTACTTC.

The V call is TRBV27, the J call TRBJ2-2; D is perhaps TRBD1 (5 bases). Per the germline V gene, CDR1 is MNHEY and CDR2 is SMNVEV (reference sequence). V shed 5 bases and J shed 2 bases, with 12 bases lying between them. The length of the CDR3 is 15 residues. CDR3 loop: CASSPSTANTGELFF. Here the CDR3 DNA reads TGTGCCAGCAGTCCTTCGACAGCCAACACCGGGGAGCTGTTTTTT.

This clone has a handful of counts. The V and J genes are TRBV5-1 and TRBJ1-6; 10 bases are a match to TRBD1. Trimming at V came to 3 bases and at J to 7 bases, leaving 7 bases not matched to a gene. The CDR3 runs 16 residues. Germline CDR1 is SGHRS and CDR2 is YFSETQ. DNA for the CDR3: TGCGCCAGCAGCTCCTGGGACAGGGGCTCGAATTCACCCCTCCACTTT. Encoded protein: CASSSWDRGSNSPLHF.